This T cell receptor (beta chain) comes out of a study of graft-versus-host responses after intestinal transplantation. Study information: Induction with anti-thymocyte globulin, then tacrolimus and steroids for about 3 years, was given to all recipients.

Only one count was recorded for this clone. Antigen specificity is unknown. Sequencing was performed with immunoSEQ multiplex PCR; in TCRdb, only in-frame clones are kept and a portion is missing. The data hold around 100,000 clones, with about 92% observed a single time. Overall study results and limits: There were GvH clones found in recipient marrow, and some of them appeared first in ileum or blood.

V shed 1 base, J shed 7 bases, and the junction held 5 bases outside the gene matches. This CDR3 is built from 16 residues. Per germline, CDR1 MNHEY and CDR2 SMNVEV (reference sequence). The source was unstimulated CD8+ T cells sorted from spleen or lymph node cells, collected before transplant. The sequence was obtained from a human donor who was the organ donor for an intestinal transplant. The rearrangement links TRBV27 to TRBJ2-2, with 11 positions matching TRBD1. The CDR3 sequence: CASSLWRTGGGGELFF. CDR3 sequence (DNA): TGTGCCAGCAGTTTATGGAGGACAGGGGGCGGCGGGGAGCTGTTTTTT.